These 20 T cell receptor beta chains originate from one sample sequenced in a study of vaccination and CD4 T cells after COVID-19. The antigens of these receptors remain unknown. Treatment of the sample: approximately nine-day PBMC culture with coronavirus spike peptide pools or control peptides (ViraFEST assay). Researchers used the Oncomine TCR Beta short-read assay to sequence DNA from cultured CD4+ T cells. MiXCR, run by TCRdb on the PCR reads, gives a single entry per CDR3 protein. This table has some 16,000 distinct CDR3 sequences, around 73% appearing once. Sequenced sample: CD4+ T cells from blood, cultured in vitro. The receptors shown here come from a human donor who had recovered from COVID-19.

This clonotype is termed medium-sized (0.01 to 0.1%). The chain's CDR3 is CASSIGWSIFNQPQHF. The CDR3 DNA follows: TGTGCCAGTAGTATAGGATGGTCAATCTTCAATCAGCCCCAGCATTTT. This chain links TRBV19 with TRBJ1-5; D is unclear. Germline V gene lookup returns CDR1 LNHDA and CDR2 SQIVND (reference sequence). The CDR3 contains 16 residues. The ends were cut back, 1 base at V and 3 bases at J, with 13 bases in the middle.

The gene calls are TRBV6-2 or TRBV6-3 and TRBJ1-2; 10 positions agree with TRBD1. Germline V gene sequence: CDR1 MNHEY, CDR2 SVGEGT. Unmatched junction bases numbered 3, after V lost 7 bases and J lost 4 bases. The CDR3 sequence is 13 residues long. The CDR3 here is CASKRTGGYGYTF. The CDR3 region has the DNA TGTGCCAGCAAACGGACAGGGGGCTATGGCTACACCTTC.

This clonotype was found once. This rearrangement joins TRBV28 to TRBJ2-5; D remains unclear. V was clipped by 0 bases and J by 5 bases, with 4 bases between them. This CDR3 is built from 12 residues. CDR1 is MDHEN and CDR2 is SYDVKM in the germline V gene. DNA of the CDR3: TGTGCCAGCAGTTTATGGGCGGAGACCCAGTACTTC. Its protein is CASSLWAETQYF.

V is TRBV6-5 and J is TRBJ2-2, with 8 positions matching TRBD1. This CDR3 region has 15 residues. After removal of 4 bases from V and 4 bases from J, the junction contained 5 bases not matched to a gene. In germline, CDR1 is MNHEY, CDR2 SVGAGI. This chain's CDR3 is CASSWEDRATGELFF. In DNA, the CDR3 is TGTGCCAGCAGTTGGGAGGACAGGGCCACCGGGGAGCTGTTTTTT.

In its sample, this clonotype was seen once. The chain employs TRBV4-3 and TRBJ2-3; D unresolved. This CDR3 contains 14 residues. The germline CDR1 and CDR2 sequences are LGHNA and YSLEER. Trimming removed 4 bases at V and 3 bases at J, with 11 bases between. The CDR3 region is CASSLQTGTDTQYF. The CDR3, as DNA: TGCGCCAGCAGCCTCCAGACCGGGACAGATACGCAGTATTTT.

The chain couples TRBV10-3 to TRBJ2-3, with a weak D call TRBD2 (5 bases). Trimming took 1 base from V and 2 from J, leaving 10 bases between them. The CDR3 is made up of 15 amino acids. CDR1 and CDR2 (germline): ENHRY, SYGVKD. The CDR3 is CAISELVANTDTQYF. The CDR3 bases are TGTGCCATCAGTGAGTTGGTAGCGAACACAGATACGCAGTATTTT.

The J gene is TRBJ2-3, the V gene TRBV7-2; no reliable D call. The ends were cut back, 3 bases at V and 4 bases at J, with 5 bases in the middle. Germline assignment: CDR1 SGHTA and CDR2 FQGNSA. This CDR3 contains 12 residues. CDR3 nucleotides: TGTGCCAGCAGCTTGCCACCAGATACGCAGTATTTT. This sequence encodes CASSLPPDTQYF.

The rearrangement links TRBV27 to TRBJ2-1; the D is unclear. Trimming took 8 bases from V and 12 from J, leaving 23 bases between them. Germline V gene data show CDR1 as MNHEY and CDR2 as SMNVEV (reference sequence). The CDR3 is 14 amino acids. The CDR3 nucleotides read TGTGCCAGCCAGTCTCGCTGGACCTCAAGGAGGCAGTTCTTC. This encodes CASQSRWTSRRQFF.

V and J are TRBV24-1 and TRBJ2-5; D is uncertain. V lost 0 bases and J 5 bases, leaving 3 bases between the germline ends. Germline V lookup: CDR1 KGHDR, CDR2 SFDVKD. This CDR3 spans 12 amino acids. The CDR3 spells CATSDLGETQYF. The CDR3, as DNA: TGTGCCACCAGTGATTTGGGGGAGACCCAGTACTTC.

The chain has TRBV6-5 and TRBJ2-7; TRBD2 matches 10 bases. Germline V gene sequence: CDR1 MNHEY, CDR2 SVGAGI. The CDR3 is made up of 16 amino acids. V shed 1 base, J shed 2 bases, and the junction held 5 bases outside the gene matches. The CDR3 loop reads CASSYWASGRTYEQYF. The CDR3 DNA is TGTGCCAGCAGTTACTGGGCTAGCGGGAGAACCTACGAGCAGTACTTC.

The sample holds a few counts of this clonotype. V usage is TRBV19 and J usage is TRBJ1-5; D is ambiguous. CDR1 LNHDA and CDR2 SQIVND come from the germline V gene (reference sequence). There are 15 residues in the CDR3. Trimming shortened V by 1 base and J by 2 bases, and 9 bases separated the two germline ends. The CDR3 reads CASSIVSGGNQPQHF. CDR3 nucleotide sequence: TGTGCCAGTAGTATAGTGTCCGGGGGCAATCAGCCCCAGCATTTT.

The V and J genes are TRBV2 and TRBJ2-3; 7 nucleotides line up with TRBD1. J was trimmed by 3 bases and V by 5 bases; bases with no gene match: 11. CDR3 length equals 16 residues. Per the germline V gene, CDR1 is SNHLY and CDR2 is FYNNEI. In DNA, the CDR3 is TGTGCCAGCAGTACCGGGACAGCCGGTTTGACAGATACGCAGTATTTT. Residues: CASSTGTAGLTDTQYF.

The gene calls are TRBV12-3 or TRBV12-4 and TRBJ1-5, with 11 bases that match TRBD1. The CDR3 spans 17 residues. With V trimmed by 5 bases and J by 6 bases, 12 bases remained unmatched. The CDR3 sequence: CASSQGQGGMGPQPQHF. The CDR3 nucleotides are TGTGCCAGCAGTCAGGGACAGGGGGGAATGGGGCCTCAGCCCCAGCATTTT.

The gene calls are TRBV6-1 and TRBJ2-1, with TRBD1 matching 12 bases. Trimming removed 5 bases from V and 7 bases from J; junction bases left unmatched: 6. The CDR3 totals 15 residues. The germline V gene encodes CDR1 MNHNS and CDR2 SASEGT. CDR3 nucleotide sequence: TGTGCCAGCAGTCCGAGGGACAGGGGGCTGAATGAGCAGTTCTTC. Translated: CASSPRDRGLNEQFF.

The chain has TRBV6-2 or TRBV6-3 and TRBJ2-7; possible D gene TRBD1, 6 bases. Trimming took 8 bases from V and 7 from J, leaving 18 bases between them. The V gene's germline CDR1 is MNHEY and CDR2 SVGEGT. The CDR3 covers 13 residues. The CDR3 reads CASGPDSAGEQYF. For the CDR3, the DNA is TGTGCCAGCGGTCCGGACAGCGCGGGTGAGCAGTACTTC.

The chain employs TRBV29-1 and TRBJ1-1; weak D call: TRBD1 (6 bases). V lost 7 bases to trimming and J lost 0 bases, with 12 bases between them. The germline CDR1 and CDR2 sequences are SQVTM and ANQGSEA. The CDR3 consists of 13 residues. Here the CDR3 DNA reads TGCAGCGCCCGGACAGTAATGAACACTGAAGCTTTCTTT. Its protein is CSARTVMNTEAFF.

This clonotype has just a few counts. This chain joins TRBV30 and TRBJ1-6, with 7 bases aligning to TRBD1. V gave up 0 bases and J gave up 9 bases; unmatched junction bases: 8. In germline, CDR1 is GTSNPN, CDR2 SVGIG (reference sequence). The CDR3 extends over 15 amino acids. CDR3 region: CAWSVTGVKTSPLHF. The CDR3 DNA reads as TGTGCCTGGAGTGTTACAGGGGTGAAGACTTCACCCCTCCACTTT.

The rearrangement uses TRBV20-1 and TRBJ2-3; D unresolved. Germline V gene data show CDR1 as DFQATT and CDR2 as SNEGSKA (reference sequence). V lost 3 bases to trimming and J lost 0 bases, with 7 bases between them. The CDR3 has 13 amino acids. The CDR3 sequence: CSASRGSTDTQYF. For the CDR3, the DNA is TGCAGTGCTAGTCGTGGTAGCACAGATACGCAGTATTTT.

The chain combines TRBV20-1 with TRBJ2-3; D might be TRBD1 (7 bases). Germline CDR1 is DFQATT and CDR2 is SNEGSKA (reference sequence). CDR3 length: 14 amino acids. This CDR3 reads CTPRRGPSTDTQYF. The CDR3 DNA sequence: TGCACCCCAAGGAGGGGGCCGAGCACAGATACGCAGTATTTT.

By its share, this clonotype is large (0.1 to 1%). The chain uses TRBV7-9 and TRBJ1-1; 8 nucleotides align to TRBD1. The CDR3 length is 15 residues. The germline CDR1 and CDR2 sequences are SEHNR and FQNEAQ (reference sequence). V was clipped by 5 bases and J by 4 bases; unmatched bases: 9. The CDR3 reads CASSPQQGGGTEAFF. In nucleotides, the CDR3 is TGTGCCAGCAGCCCACAACAGGGGGGAGGCACTGAAGCTTTCTTT. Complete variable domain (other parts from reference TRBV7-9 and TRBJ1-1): DTGVSQNPRHKITKRGQNVTFRCDPISEHNRLYWYRQTLGQGPEFLTYFQNEAQLEKSRLLSDRFSAERPKGSFSTLEIQRTEQGDSAMYLCASSPQQGGGTEAFFGQGTRLTVV.